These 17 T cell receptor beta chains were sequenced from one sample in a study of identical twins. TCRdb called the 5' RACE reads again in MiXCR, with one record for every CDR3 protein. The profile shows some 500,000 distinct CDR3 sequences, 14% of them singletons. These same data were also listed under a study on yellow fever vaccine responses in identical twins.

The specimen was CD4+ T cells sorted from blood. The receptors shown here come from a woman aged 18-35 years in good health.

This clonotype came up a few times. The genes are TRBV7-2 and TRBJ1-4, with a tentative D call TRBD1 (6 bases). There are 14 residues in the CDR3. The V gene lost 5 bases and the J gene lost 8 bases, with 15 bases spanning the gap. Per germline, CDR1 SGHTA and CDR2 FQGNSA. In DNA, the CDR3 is TGTGCCAGCAGCAAGGACAGAATAGGAGAAAAACTGTTTTTT. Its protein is CASSKDRIGEKLFF.

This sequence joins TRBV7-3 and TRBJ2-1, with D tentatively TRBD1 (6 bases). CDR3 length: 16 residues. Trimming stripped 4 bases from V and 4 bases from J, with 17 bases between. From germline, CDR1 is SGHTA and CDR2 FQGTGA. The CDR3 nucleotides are TGTGCCAGCAGCTCCGCTGGGGGCACACAGTACAATGAGCAGTTCTTC. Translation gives CASSSAGGTQYNEQFF.

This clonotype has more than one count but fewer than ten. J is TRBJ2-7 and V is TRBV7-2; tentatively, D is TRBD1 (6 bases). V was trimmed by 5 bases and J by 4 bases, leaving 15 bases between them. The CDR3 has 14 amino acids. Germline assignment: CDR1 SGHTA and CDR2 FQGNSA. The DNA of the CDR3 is TGTGCCAGCAGCCGACCGGGACAACAATACGAGCAGTACTTC. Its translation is CASSRPGQQYEQYF.

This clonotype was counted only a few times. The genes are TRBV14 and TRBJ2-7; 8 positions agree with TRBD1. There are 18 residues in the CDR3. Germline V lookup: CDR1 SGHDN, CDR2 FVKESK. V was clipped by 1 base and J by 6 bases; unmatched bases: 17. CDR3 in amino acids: CASSQGSRIGRGPAEQYF. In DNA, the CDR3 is TGTGCCAGCAGCCAAGGGAGTCGTATAGGCAGGGGGCCTGCCGAGCAGTACTTC. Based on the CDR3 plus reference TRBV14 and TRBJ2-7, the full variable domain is EAGVTQFPSHSVIEKGQTVTLRCDPISGHDNLYWYRRVMGKEIKFLLHFVKESKQDESGMPNNRFLAERTGGTYSTLKVQPAELEDSGVYFCASSQGSRIGRGPAEQYFGPGTRLTVT.

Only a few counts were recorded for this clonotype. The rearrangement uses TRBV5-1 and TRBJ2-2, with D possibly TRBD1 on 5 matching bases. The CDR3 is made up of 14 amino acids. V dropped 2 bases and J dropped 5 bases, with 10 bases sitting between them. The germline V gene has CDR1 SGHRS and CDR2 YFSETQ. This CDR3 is CASSFGGQTGELFF. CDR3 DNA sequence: TGCGCCAGCAGCTTCGGCGGACAAACCGGGGAGCTGTTTTTT.

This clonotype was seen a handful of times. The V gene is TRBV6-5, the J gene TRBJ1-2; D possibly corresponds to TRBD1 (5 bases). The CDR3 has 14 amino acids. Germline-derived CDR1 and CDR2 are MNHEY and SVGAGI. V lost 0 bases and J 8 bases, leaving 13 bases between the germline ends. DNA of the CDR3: TGTGCCAGCAGTTACTCGTCGGGGCAGGGCGGCTACACCTTC. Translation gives CASSYSSGQGGYTF.

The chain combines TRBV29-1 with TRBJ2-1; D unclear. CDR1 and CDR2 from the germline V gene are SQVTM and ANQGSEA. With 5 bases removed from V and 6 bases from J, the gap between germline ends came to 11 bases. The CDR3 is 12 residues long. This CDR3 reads CSVILMINEQFF. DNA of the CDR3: TGCAGCGTTATTTTAATGATCAATGAGCAGTTCTTC.

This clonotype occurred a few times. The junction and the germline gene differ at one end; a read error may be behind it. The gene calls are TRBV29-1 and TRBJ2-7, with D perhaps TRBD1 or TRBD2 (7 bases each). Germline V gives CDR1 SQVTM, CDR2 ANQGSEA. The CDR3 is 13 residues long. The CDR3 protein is CSVEGEGAYEQYF. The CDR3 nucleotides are TGCAGCGTGGAAGGGGAGGGGGCGTACGAGCAGTACTTC.

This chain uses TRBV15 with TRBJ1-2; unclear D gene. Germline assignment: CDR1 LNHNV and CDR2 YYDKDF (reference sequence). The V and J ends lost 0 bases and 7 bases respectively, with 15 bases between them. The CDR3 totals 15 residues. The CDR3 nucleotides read TGTGCCACCAGCAGAGATGGACTCTCCAACGGTGGCTACACCTTC. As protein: CATSRDGLSNGGYTF.

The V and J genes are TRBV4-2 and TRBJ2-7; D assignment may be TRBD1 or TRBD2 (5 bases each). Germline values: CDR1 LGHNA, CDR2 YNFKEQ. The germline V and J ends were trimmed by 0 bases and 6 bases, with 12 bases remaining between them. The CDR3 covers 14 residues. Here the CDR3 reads CASSQEVGVREQYF. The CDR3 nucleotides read TGTGCCAGCAGCCAAGAAGTGGGGGTACGCGAGCAGTACTTC.

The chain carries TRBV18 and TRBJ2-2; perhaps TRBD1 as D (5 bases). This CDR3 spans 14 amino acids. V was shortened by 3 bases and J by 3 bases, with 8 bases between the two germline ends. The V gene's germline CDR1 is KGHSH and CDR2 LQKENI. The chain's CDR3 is CASSPLQDTGELFF. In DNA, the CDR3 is TGTGCCAGCTCACCGTTACAGGACACCGGGGAGCTGTTTTTT.

Here the CDR3 reads CASSLAPAGADYGYTF. In DNA form, the CDR3 reads TGTGCCAGCAGCTTGGCCCCTGCGGGGGCGGACTATGGCTACACCTTC. The genes are TRBV5-4 and TRBJ1-2, with a weak D call TRBD1 (6 bases). The V end lost 0 bases, the J end lost 3 bases, and 15 bases lay between the germline ends. CDR1 and CDR2 (germline): SGHNT, YYREEE (reference sequence). The CDR3 runs to 16 residues.

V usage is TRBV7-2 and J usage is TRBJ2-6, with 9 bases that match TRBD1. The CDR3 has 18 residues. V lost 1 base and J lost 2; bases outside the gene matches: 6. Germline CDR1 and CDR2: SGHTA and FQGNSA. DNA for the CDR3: TGTGCCAGCAGCTTAGGCTTTACAGGGGGCACTGGGGCCAACGTCCTGACTTTC. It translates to CASSLGFTGGTGANVLTF.

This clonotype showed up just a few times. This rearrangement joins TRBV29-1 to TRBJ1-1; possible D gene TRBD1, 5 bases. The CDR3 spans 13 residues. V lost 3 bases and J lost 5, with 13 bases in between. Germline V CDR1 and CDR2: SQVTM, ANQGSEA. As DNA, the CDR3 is TGCAGCGTTGATGGGCAGGGTTGGACTGAAGCTTTCTTT. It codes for CSVDGQGWTEAFF.

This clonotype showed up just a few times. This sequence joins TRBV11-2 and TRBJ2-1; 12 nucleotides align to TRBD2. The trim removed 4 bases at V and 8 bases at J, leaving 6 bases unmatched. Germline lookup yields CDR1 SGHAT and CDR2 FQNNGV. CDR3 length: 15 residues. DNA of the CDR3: TGTGCCAGCAGCTGGACTAGCGGGAAAATCCATGAGCAGTTCTTC. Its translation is CASSWTSGKIHEQFF.

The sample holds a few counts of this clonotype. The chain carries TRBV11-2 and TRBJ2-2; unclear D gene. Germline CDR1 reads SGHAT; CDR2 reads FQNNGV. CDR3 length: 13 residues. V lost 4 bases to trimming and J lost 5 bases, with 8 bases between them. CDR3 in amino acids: CASSSPMTGELFF. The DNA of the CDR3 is TGTGCCAGCAGCTCCCCAATGACCGGGGAGCTGTTTTTT.

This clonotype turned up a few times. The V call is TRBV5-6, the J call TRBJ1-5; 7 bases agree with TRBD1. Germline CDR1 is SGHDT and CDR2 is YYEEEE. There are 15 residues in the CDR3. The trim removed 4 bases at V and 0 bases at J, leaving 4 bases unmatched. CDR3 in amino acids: CASSLGQHSNQPQHF. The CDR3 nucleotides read TGTGCCAGCAGCCTGGGACAGCATAGCAATCAGCCCCAGCATTTT.